The T cell receptor (beta chain) under discussion was sequenced for a study of blood T cell repertoires in COVID-19. Assay: immunoSEQ multiplex PCR; the TCRdb copy retains only in-frame clones and omits some. There are some 60,000 clones in the sample; about 75% occur only once, and about 33% lies in the top ten. The CDR3 runs 15 residues. The germline V gene encodes CDR1 DFQATT and CDR2 SNEGSKA (reference sequence). The ends lost 3 bases at V and 1 base at J; junction bases unmatched: 8. The clonotype was recovered from a human donor in a cohort sampled during active COVID-19. V is TRBV20-1 and J is TRBJ1-1, with 7 bases fitting TRBD1. The sample was peripheral blood. For the CDR3, the DNA is TGCAGTGCTAGTAACAGGGGAAGGGGGAACACTGAAGCTTTCTTT. Protein: CSASNRGRGNTEAFF.